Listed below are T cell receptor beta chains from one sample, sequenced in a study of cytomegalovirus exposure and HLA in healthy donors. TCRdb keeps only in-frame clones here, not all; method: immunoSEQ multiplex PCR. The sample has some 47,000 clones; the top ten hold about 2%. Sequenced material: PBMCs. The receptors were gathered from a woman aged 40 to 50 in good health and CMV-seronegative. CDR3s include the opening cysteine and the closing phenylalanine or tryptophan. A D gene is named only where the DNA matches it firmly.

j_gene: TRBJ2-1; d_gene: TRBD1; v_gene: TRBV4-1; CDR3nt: TGCGCCAGCAGCATCGGACAGGGGGACAATGAGCAGTTCTTC; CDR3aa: CASSIGQGDNEQFF
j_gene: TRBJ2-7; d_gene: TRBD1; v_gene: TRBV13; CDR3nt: TGTGCCAGCAGCGCCGACAGGGGGAGTTACGAGCAGTACTTC; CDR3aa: CASSADRGSYEQYF
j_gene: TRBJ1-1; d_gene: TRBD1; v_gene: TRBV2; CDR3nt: TGTGCCAGCCTCCCGGACAGGCCGAACACTGAAGCTTTCTTT; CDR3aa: CASLPDRPNTEAFF
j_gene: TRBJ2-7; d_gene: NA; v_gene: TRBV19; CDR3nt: TGTGCCAGTAGTCTCGGCCGGAGGAGCCTCGGCTCCTACGAGCAGTACTTC; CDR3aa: CASSLGRRSLGSYEQYF
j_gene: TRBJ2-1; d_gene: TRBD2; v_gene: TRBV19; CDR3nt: TGTGCCAGTATTGGGAGGGAGGGATCCTCCGACAATGAGCAGTTCTTC; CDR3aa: CASIGREGSSDNEQFF
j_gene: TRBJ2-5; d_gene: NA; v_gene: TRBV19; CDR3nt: TGTGCCAGTAGTATCCGAGAGACCCAGTACTTC; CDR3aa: CASSIRETQYF
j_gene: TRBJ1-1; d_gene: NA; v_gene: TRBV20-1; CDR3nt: TGCAGTGCTACCCGGGGGGGCTACGCTTTCTTT; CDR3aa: CSATRGGYAFF
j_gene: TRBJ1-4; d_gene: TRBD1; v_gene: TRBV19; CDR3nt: TGTGCCAGTAGTAGGGCCGGGACAGGGTCAGTTAATGAAAAACTGTTTTTT; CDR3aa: CASSRAGTGSVNEKLFF
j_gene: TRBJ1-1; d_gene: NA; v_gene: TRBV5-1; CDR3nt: TGCGCCAGCAGCTTGTATGCTCCAGGGCGAGATGCGGCTTTCTTT; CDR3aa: CASSLYAPGRDAAFF
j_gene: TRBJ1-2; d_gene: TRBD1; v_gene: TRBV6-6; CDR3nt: TGTGCCAGCAGCCCAACCGAGACAGGGGGAGTCTATGGCTACACCTTC; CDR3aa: CASSPTETGGVYGYTF
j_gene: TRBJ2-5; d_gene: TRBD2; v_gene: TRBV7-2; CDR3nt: TGTGCCAGCAGCCCTCGACTAGCGGGCCGAGAGAACCAGTACTTC; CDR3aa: CASSPRLAGRENQYF
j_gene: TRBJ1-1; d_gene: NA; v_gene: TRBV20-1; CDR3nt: TGCAGTGCAACTACGACAGGAACAGCTTTCTTT; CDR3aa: CSATTTGTAFF
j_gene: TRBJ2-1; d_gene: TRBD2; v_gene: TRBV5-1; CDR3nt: TGCGCCAGCAGCCCCTCAGCGGGAACGGGGAATGAGCAGTTCTTC; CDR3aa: CASSPSAGTGNEQFF
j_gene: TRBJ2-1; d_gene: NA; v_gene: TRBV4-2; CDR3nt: TGTGCCAGCAGCCCCGCGGGGAGTAGGGAAAATGAGCAGTTCTTC; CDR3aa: CASSPAGSRENEQFF
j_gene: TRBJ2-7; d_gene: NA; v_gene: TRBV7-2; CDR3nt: TGTGCCAGCAGGACAGGCTCCTACGAGCAGTACTTC; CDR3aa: CASRTGSYEQYF
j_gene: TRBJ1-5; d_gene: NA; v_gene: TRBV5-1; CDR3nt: TGCGCCAGCAGCTTGGGAACGGATTCAGGTAGCAATCAGCCCCAGCATTTT; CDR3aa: CASSLGTDSGSNQPQHF
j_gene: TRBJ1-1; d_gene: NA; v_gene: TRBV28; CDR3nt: TGTGCCAGCAGTTCAGGACAGCAGACTGAAGCTTTCTTT; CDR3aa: CASSSGQQTEAFF
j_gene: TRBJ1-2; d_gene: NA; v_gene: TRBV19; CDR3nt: TGTGCCAGTAGTATAGAAAATGGAGGGCACTATGGCTACACCTTC; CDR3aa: CASSIENGGHYGYTF
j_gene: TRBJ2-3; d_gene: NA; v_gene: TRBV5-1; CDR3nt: TGCGCCAGCAGCTTGTATATCCCCACAGATAAGCAGTATTTT; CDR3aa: CASSLYIPTDKQYF
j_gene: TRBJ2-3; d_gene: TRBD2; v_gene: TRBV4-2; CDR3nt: TGTGCCAGCAGCCAGGAAAAGAATAGCGGGGGGGGGTGGACAGATACGCAGTATTTT; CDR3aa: CASSQEKNSGGGWTDTQYF
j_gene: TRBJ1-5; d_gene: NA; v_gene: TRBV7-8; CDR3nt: TGTGCCAGCAGCCAAGAGGCAGGAGGACAGCCCCAGCATTTT; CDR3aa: CASSQEAGGQPQHF